Listed here are 5 T cell receptor beta chains from one sample, sequenced in a study of blood T cell repertoires in COVID-19. Only in-frame clones appear in the TCRdb table, and some are missing; sequencing was by immunoSEQ multiplex PCR. The sample consists of roughly 160,000 clones, 80% to 90% of them appearing once. The specimen was peripheral blood. The origin of the receptors is a man aged 60 to 75 with acute or convalescent COVID-19.

This chain connects TRBV29-1 to TRBJ2-5; D might be TRBD2 (5 bases). V was cut by 7 bases and J by 5 bases, with 11 bases left in between. Germline V gene lookup returns CDR1 SQVTM and CDR2 ANQGSEA. The CDR3 spans 11 residues. CDR3: CSGLYTETQYF. The CDR3 DNA reads TGCAGCGGACTATACACGGAGACCCAGTACTTC.

This rearrangement joins TRBV9 to TRBJ2-2; TRBD1 matches at 10 bases. The trim removed 4 bases at V and 3 bases at J, leaving 3 bases unmatched. The CDR3 extends over 15 amino acids. The germline V gene encodes CDR1 SGDLS and CDR2 YYNGEE. The CDR3 protein is CASSYGTGDTGELFF. CDR3 nucleotides: TGTGCCAGCAGCTACGGGACAGGGGACACCGGGGAGCTGTTTTTT.

This sequence joins TRBV10-3 and TRBJ1-2, with D unresolved. The CDR3 loop spans 13 amino acids. The V end lost 2 bases, the J end lost 6 bases, and 10 bases lay between the germline ends. Looked up from germline, CDR1 is ENHRY and CDR2 is SYGVKD. DNA of the CDR3: TGTGCCATCAGTGAGGACCAGGTAAATGGCTACACCTTC. It yields the protein CAISEDQVNGYTF.

The genes are TRBV10-3 and TRBJ1-3, with 8 bases matching TRBD1. The CDR3 is 16 residues long. V was clipped by 6 bases and J by 0 bases; unmatched bases: 7. Germline V gives CDR1 ENHRY, CDR2 SYGVKD. The CDR3 here is CAIRDRVPSSGNTIYF. DNA of the CDR3: TGTGCCATCAGGGACAGGGTCCCCTCCTCTGGAAACACCATATATTTT.

The J gene is TRBJ2-2, the V gene TRBV30; no firm D call. V lost 3 bases, J lost 4 bases, and 12 bases lay in between. CDR3 length equals 14 residues. CDR1 GTSNPN and CDR2 SVGIG come from the germline V gene (reference sequence). This chain's CDR3 is CAWRSGVLTGELFF. CDR3 DNA: TGTGCCTGGAGGTCGGGTGTTCTCACCGGGGAGCTGTTTTTT. Filled out from reference TRBV30 and TRBJ2-2, the complete variable domain reads SQTIHQWPATLVQPVGSPLSLECTVEGTSNPNLYWYRQAAGRGLQLLFYSVGIGQISSEVPQNLSASRPQDRQFILSSKKLLLSDSGFYLCAWRSGVLTGELFFGEGSRLTVL.